This TCR beta chain was recorded in a study of Ad26.COV2.S vaccination and SARS-CoV-2 variants. Clones were sequenced by immunoSEQ multiplex PCR, and TCRdb holds only the in-frame ones, with some missing. The sample comprises just over 350,000 clones, around 92% of which are singletons, and around 4.2% rests with the top ten. The V and J ends lost 3 bases and 6 bases, in that order; junction bases with no gene match: 17. From germline, CDR1 is SGHRS and CDR2 YFSETQ. This CDR3 region has 17 residues. With regard to this clone: Its specificity is unknown.

Whole-study results and caveats: Responses of T cells in total may have been underestimated by the TCR breadth and depth analyses. Substantial breadth in spike-specific CD8+ and CD4+ T cell responses was reportedly seen after vaccination. For non-spike TCRs, breadth in vaccine recipients resembled that in placebo recipients.

This specimen was peripheral blood, taken after recovery from COVID-19. The TCR originated in a human donor who had recovered from COVID-19. The chain uses TRBV5-1 and TRBJ1-1, with 7 bases identical to TRBD1. CDR3 amino acids: CASSSDIIQGRGAEAFF. The CDR3 nucleotides read TGCGCCAGCAGCTCCGATATAATACAGGGGAGGGGAGCTGAAGCTTTCTTT.